This T cell receptor beta chain was retrieved from a study of shared clonotypes between healthy human individuals. Here immunoSEQ multiplex PCR was the method, and the copy in TCRdb shows in-frame clones only, minus some. Among hundreds of thousands of clones listed, roughly 96% were seen once. This clone was recorded only once. Naive CD8 cells lacked CD45RO, underwent positive selection for CCR7 and left out terminally differentiated effector memory CD45RA+ cells. The CDR3 covers 13 residues. Trimming cost V 4 bases and J 6 bases; bases outside gene matches: 2. Germline V gene lookup returns CDR1 MGHDK and CDR2 SYGVNS.

The sequence was obtained from a woman in her 30s in good health. The chain carries TRBV25-1 and TRBJ2-2; TRBD2 aligns across 7 bases. Sequenced input: naive CD8+ T cells sorted from blood. The CDR3 here is CASSVSGAGELFF. CDR3 bases: TGTGCCAGCAGTGTCAGCGGGGCCGGGGAGCTGTTTTTT.